This T cell receptor (beta chain) was identified during a study of technical replicates of blood from several donors. With 0 bases clipped from V and 2 bases from J, the junction kept 8 bases outside the gene matches. Germline V gene sequence: CDR1 SGHTA, CDR2 FQGNSA. The CDR3 contains 17 residues. Clones were sequenced by immunoSEQ multiplex PCR, and TCRdb holds only the in-frame ones, with some missing. This table has roughly 71,000 clones, about nine tenths appearing once. The sequenced sample consisted of T cells isolated from PBMCs. This receptor was obtained from a human donor in good health. The V and J genes are TRBV7-2 and TRBJ2-7, with TRBD2 matching 9 bases. This CDR3 is CASSLAGGASGAYEQYF. The CDR3 bases are TGTGCCAGCAGCTTAGCAGGGGGGGCTAGCGGGGCCTACGAGCAGTACTTC.